These 19 T cell receptor beta chains were all obtained from the same sample, sequenced in a study of T cell changes during pregnancy in multiple sclerosis. Only in-frame clones appear in the TCRdb table, and some are missing; sequencing was by immunoSEQ multiplex PCR. The sample has 35,000 or so clones, approximately 90% seen once; the top ten hold around 4.2%. The sample here was peripheral blood, taken in the second trimester of pregnancy. The source of these receptors is a female donor in good health, enrolled as a control in a pregnancy study.

The J gene is TRBJ2-1, the V gene TRBV7-9, with 9 nucleotides matching TRBD2. Germline lookup yields CDR1 SEHNR and CDR2 FQNEAQ (reference sequence). This CDR3 contains 15 residues. V lost 4 bases and J lost 8; bases outside the gene matches: 9. The CDR3 nucleotides are TGTGCCAGCAGCTCGACTAGCGGCCCAGAGGATGAGCAGTTCTTC. Protein product: CASSSTSGPEDEQFF.

V gene TRBV27 combines with J gene TRBJ2-7; D might be TRBD2 (5 bases). Germline CDR1 is MNHEY and CDR2 is SMNVEV (reference sequence). This CDR3 contains 14 residues. Trimming cost V 5 bases and J 4 bases, with 15 bases left between them. CDR3 DNA: TGTGCCAGCAGTCCCGGACGGAGCGGTTACGAGCAGTACTTC. Translating gives CASSPGRSGYEQYF.

This chain links TRBV9 with TRBJ2-3; D ambiguous. This CDR3 is 13 amino acids long. CDR1 and CDR2 from the germline V gene are SGDLS and YYNGEE. V lost 0 bases and J 3 bases, leaving 5 bases between the germline ends. The CDR3 loop reads CASSVARTDTQYF. The CDR3 DNA reads as TGTGCCAGCAGCGTAGCCCGTACAGATACGCAGTATTTT.

This CDR3 reads CASRSPGTRATDTQYF. The CDR3 DNA sequence: TGTGCCAGCAGATCCCCGGGGACTCGGGCCACAGATACGCAGTATTTT. The chain recombines TRBV28 with TRBJ2-3; possible D gene TRBD2, 6 bases. Germline-derived CDR1 and CDR2 are MDHEN and SYDVKM. Trimming took 6 bases from V and 2 from J, leaving 18 bases between them. The CDR3 extends over 16 amino acids. Complete variable domain (other parts from reference TRBV28 and TRBJ2-3): DVKVTQSSRYLVKRTGEKVFLECVQDMDHENMFWYRQDPGLGLRLIYFSYDVKMKEKGDIPEGYSVSREKKERFSLILESASTNQTSMYLCASRSPGTRATDTQYFGPGTRLTVL.

The chain carries TRBV6-5 and TRBJ2-1, with D possibly matching TRBD1 (5 bases). Per germline, CDR1 MNHEY and CDR2 SVGAGI. This CDR3 region has 16 residues. Trimming removed 2 bases from V and 4 bases from J, with 15 bases in between. CDR3 loop: CASSYRGSRQYNEQFF. The CDR3 DNA reads as TGTGCCAGCAGTTACCGAGGAAGCAGACAGTACAATGAGCAGTTCTTC.

V is TRBV7-6 and J is TRBJ2-1; D unresolved. Trimming pared 1 base from V and 8 bases from J, leaving 12 bases between. The germline CDR1 and CDR2 sequences are SGHVS and FNYEAQ. The CDR3 consists of 14 residues. CDR3 nucleotide sequence: TGTGCCAGCAGCTTAGAAGAAGATGGAGATGAGCAGTTCTTC. It yields the protein CASSLEEDGDEQFF. Combining the CDR3 with reference TRBV7-6 and TRBJ2-1 gives the whole variable domain GAGVSQSPRYKVTKRGQDVALRCDPISGHVSLYWYRQALGQGPEFLTYFNYEAQQDKSGLPNDRFSAERPEGSISTLTIQRTEQRDSAMYRCASSLEEDGDEQFFGPGTRLTVL.

This chain uses TRBV19 with TRBJ2-7; 8 nucleotides align to TRBD1. Germline loops: CDR1 LNHDA, CDR2 SQIVND (reference sequence). J gave up 4 bases and V 3 bases, and 8 bases lay outside the gene matches. The CDR3 consists of 15 residues. In DNA form, the CDR3 reads TGTGCCAGTAGTATTGGGGGACAGGTCTTGTACGAGCAGTACTTC. Protein: CASSIGGQVLYEQYF.

In nucleotides, the CDR3 is TGTGCCAGCAGCCGACAGGGGGAGGGGGTGCACAATGAGCAGTTCTTC. Amino acid sequence: CASSRQGEGVHNEQFF. This rearrangement joins TRBV5-6 to TRBJ2-1, with TRBD1 matching over 9 bases. The CDR3 is 16 amino acids. In germline, CDR1 is SGHDT, CDR2 YYEEEE. V lost 4 bases and J lost 5; bases outside the gene matches: 10.

The rearrangement uses TRBV5-1 and TRBJ1-1; no clear D gene. With 4 bases removed from V and 0 bases from J, the gap between germline ends came to 13 bases. This CDR3 has 15 residues. Germline assignment: CDR1 SGHRS and CDR2 YFSETQ. CDR3 sequence (DNA): TGCGCCAGCAGCGCTAGCCGGGGTATGAACACTGAAGCTTTCTTT. Translating it yields CASSASRGMNTEAFF.

The chain combines TRBV7-9 with TRBJ2-5, with 14 bases fitting TRBD2. CDR1 SEHNR and CDR2 FQNEAQ come from the germline V gene (reference sequence). V shed 5 bases, J shed 5 bases, and the junction held 7 bases outside the gene matches. The CDR3 runs 16 residues. CDR3 bases: TGTGCCAGCAGCGTGACTAGCGGGAGGGCACGGGAGACCCAGTACTTC. This sequence encodes CASSVTSGRARETQYF.

The genes are TRBV5-4 and TRBJ1-4; 9 bases are shared with TRBD1. CDR3 length: 15 residues. V lost 4 bases and J lost 8; bases outside the gene matches: 9. CDR1 is SGHNT and CDR2 is YYREEE in the germline V gene (reference sequence). DNA for the CDR3: TGTGCCAGCAGCCAAGGACAGGGGAGAGGGGAAAAACTGTTTTTT. As protein: CASSQGQGRGEKLFF.

The V call is TRBV11-2, the J call TRBJ2-3; 16 bases match TRBD2. The CDR3 has 18 residues. J gave up 2 bases and V 3 bases, and 5 bases lay outside the gene matches. Germline assignment: CDR1 SGHAT and CDR2 FQNNGV. Written as DNA, the CDR3 is TGTGCCAGCAGCTTGGGACTAGCGGGAGGGCGAATCACAGATACGCAGTATTTT. It codes for CASSLGLAGGRITDTQYF.

This clone appeared a single time. The rearrangement links TRBV18 to TRBJ1-5; 8 bases are a match to TRBD1. J lost 7 bases, V lost 5 bases, and 10 bases had no gene match. Germline V lookup: CDR1 KGHSH, CDR2 LQKENI. The CDR3 is 15 amino acids. The DNA of the CDR3 is TGTGCCAGCTCAACTACCGGGACAGGTACCCAGCCCCAGCATTTT. Amino acid sequence: CASSTTGTGTQPQHF.

The gene calls are TRBV4-2 and TRBJ1-5, with D perhaps TRBD1 (5 bases). V was shortened by 0 bases and J by 1 base, with 7 bases between the two germline ends. The CDR3 loop spans 15 amino acids. Germline lookup yields CDR1 LGHNA and CDR2 YNFKEQ. CDR3 residues: CASSQDQGSNQPQHF. The CDR3 DNA sequence: TGTGCCAGCAGCCAAGACCAGGGCAGCAATCAGCCCCAGCATTTT.

The chain uses TRBV7-2 and TRBJ1-4; TRBD1 is a possible D gene (6 bases). Germline V gene lookup returns CDR1 SGHTA and CDR2 FQGNSA. V lost 1 base to trimming and J lost 0 bases, with 9 bases between them. The length of the CDR3 is 16 residues. The chain's CDR3 is CASSLEKGATNEKLFF. CDR3 bases: TGTGCCAGCAGCTTAGAAAAGGGGGCAACTAATGAAAAACTGTTTTTT.

The gene calls are TRBV11-3 and TRBJ2-7; weak D call: TRBD1 (6 bases). Germline CDR1 reads SGHNT; CDR2 reads YENEEA. This CDR3 comprises 12 residues. Deletions cut 8 bases from V and 5 bases from J, with 13 bases between. CDR3 DNA: TGTGCCAGCGGCAGGGGACGCCACGAGCAGTACTTC. It is translated as CASGRGRHEQYF.

This clone came up once. The chain is built from TRBV15 and TRBJ1-6, with D perhaps matching TRBD1 (5 bases). The ends were cut back, 0 bases at V and 16 bases at J, with 10 bases in the middle. CDR3 length: 12 amino acids. Germline-derived CDR1 and CDR2 are LNHNV and YYDKDF (reference sequence). CDR3 in amino acids: CATSRDRQILHF. The CDR3 DNA reads TGTGCCACCAGCAGAGATAGACAGATTCTCCACTTT.

The rearrangement uses TRBV9 and TRBJ1-1; 7 bases are shared with TRBD1. J lost 0 bases, V lost 3 bases, and 5 bases had no gene match. This CDR3 comprises 15 residues. Per the germline V gene, CDR1 is SGDLS and CDR2 is YYNGEE. The CDR3 reads CASSGGTDMNTEAFF. CDR3 DNA: TGTGCCAGCAGCGGGGGGACAGACATGAACACTGAAGCTTTCTTT.

The V gene is TRBV25-1, the J gene TRBJ1-6; 9 bases align to TRBD1. Per the germline V gene, CDR1 is MGHDK and CDR2 is SYGVNS. CDR3 length: 15 amino acids. Trimming removed 3 bases from V and 9 bases from J; junction bases left unmatched: 6. The CDR3 sequence: CASSDRPGQGSPLHF. In DNA, the CDR3 is TGTGCCAGCAGTGACCGACCGGGACAGGGTTCACCCCTCCACTTT. Full variable domain (outside the CDR3, taken from reference TRBV25-1 and TRBJ1-6): EADIYQTPRYLVIGTGKKITLECSQTMGHDKMYWYQQDPGMELHLIHYSYGVNSTEKGDLSSESTVSRIRTEHFPLTLESARPSHTSQYLCASSDRPGQGSPLHFGNGTRLTVT.